This is a list of T cell receptor beta chains from one sample in a study of shared clonotypes between healthy human individuals. Clones were sequenced by immunoSEQ multiplex PCR, and TCRdb holds only the in-frame ones, with some missing. Among about 710,000 clones listed, roughly two thirds were seen once. Sequenced material: memory CD4+ T cells sorted from blood. The receptors were sampled from a woman in her twenties or thirties in good health. Both conserved end residues are part of each CDR3. Fields, in order: J gene, V gene, D gene, CDR3 length, clone size, CDR3 protein, CDR3 DNA. A D gene is named only where the DNA matches it firmly. A clone size is listed for some rows: how often the clone was seen (once, few, many), or a class if it is expanded.

TRBJ2-1 | TRBV9 | TRBD2 | 20 | . | CASSGGGALAGGNRYNEQFF | TGTGCCAGCAGCGGGGGAGGGGCACTAGCGGGAGGGAACCGCTACAATGAGCAGTTCTTC
TRBJ1-1 | TRBV19 | . | 16 | once | CASSHGPRAGGTEAFF | TGTGCCAGTAGTCACGGTCCTAGAGCGGGGGGCACTGAAGCTTTCTTT
TRBJ2-6 | TRBV5-8 | . | 16 | . | CASSQKFSSGANVLTF | TGTGCCAGCAGCCAGAAGTTTAGCTCTGGGGCCAACGTCCTGACTTTC
TRBJ2-1 | TRBV7-2 | . | 12 | . | CASSFGANEQFF | TGTGCCAGCAGCTTCGGGGCCAATGAGCAGTTCTTC
TRBJ2-1 | TRBV5-1 | . | 15 | . | CASSSDSALYNEQFF | TGCGCCAGCAGCTCCGATAGCGCGCTCTACAATGAGCAGTTCTTC
TRBJ2-3 | TRBV4-1 | . | 17 | . | CASSQDLTFHSTDTQYF | TGCGCCAGCAGCCAAGATTTGACATTCCATAGCACAGATACGCAGTATTTT
TRBJ2-3 | TRBV6-5 | . | 13 | . | CASSHSRVDTQYF | TGTGCCAGCAGTCACTCTAGGGTAGATACGCAGTATTTT
TRBJ2-1 | TRBV25-1 | . | 13 | . | CASSEYGDNEQFF | TGTGCCAGCAGTGAATATGGGGACAATGAGCAGTTCTTC
TRBJ1-5 | TRBV30 | TRBD1 | 15 | . | CAWRTVGQDHQPQHF | TGTGCCTGGAGGACTGTGGGACAGGACCATCAGCCCCAGCATTTT
TRBJ2-1 | TRBV5-6 | . | 16 | . | CASSLAGTGKVDEQFF | TGTGCCAGCAGCTTGGCCGGGACGGGAAAGGTCGATGAGCAGTTCTTC
TRBJ1-4 | TRBV5-1 | . | 14 | once | CASSLGQENEKLFF | TGCGCCAGCAGCTTGGGACAGGAAAATGAAAAACTGTTTTTT
TRBJ2-1 | TRBV15 | TRBD1 | 14 | . | CATSRDRRGDEQFF | TGTGCCACCAGCAGGGACAGGCGAGGGGATGAGCAGTTCTTC
TRBJ2-7 | TRBV7-2 | . | 14 | . | CASSHDMESYEQYF | TGTGCCAGCAGCCACGATATGGAAAGCTACGAGCAGTACTTC
TRBJ2-2 | TRBV5-1 | . | 13 | . | CASSQGPTGELFF | TGCGCCAGCAGTCAGGGGCCCACCGGGGAGCTGTTTTTT
TRBJ2-7 | TRBV29-1 | TRBD1 | 12 | . | CSGGSTGNEQYF | TGCAGCGGCGGTTCGACAGGGAACGAGCAGTACTTC
TRBJ2-2 | TRBV25-1 | . | 14 | few | CATHRVGNTGELFF | TGTGCCACCCATCGGGTAGGTAACACCGGGGAGCTGTTTTTT
TRBJ2-2 | TRBV27 | . | 14 | . | CASRGRRDTGELFF | TGTGCCAGCAGGGGGCGCCGGGACACCGGGGAGCTGTTTTTT
TRBJ1-2 | TRBV7-9 | . | 15 | few | CASSQPGQRNYGYTF | TGTGCCAGCAGCCAACCCGGACAGCGTAACTATGGCTACACCTTC
TRBJ1-5 | TRBV10-2 | TRBD1 | 14 | few | CASHKTGAYQPQHF | TGCGCCAGTCACAAGACAGGGGCCTATCAGCCCCAGCATTTT
TRBJ1-1 | TRBV2 | . | 16 | . | CASRGLRQSMNTEAFF | TGTGCCAGCAGGGGGTTAAGACAGAGCATGAACACTGAAGCTTTCTTT
TRBJ1-1 | TRBV5-1 | . | 14 | . | CASSFVGDSLRAFF | TGCGCCAGCAGCTTTGTGGGGGACTCACTTCGAGCTTTCTTT
TRBJ2-7 | TRBV5-1 | . | 12 | many | CASSADIYEQYF | TGCGCCAGCAGCGCGGACATCTACGAGCAGTACTTC
TRBJ1-1 | TRBV2 | . | 15 | . | CASRDAAAGGTEAFF | TGTGCCAGCAGGGACGCAGCTGCGGGGGGCACTGAAGCTTTCTTT